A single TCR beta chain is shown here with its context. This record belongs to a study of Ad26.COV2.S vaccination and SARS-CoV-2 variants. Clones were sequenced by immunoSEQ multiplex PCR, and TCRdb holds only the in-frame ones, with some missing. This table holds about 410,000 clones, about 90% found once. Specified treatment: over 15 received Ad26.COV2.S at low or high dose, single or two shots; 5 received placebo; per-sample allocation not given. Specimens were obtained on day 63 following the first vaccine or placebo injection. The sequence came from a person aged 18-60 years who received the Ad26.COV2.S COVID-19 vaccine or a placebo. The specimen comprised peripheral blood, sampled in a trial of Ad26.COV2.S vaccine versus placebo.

CDR3 DNA sequence: TGTGCCAGCAGTTACTCGACAGGGGAGGCTGGAAACACCATATATTTT. This codes for CASSYSTGEAGNTIYF. The genes are TRBV6-5 and TRBJ1-3, with 8 bases fitting TRBD1. Trimming removed 0 bases from V and 2 bases from J; junction bases left unmatched: 3. The CDR3 loop spans 16 amino acids. The germline V gene has CDR1 MNHEY and CDR2 SVGAGI.